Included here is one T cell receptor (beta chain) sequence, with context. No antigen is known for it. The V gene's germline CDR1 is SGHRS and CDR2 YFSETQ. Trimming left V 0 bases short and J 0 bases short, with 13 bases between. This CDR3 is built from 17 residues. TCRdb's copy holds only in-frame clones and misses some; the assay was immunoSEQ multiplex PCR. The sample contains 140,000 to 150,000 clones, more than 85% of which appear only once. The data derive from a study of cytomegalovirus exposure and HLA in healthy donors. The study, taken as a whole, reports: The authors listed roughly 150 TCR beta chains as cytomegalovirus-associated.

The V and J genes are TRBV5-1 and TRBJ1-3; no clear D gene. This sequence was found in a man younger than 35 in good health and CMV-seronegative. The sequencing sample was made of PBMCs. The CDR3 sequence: CASSLESAEDSGNTIYF. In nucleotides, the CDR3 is TGCGCCAGCAGCTTGGAGTCCGCGGAGGACTCTGGAAACACCATATATTTT.